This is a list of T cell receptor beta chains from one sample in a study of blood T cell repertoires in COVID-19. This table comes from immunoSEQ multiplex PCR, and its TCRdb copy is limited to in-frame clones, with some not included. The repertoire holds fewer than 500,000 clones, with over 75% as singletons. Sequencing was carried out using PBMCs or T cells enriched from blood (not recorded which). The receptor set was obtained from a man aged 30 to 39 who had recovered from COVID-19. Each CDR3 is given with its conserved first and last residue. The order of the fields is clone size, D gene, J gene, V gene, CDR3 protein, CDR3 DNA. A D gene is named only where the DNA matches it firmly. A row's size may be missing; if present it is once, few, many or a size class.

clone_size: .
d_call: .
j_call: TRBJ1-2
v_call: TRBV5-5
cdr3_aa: CASSFQGLYGYTF
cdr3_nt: TGTGCCAGCAGCTTTCAGGGATTGTATGGCTACACCTTC

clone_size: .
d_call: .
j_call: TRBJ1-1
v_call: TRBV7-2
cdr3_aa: CASSLRGQFNTEAFF
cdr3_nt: TGTGCCAGCAGCTTAAGGGGTCAATTCAACACTGAAGCTTTCTTT

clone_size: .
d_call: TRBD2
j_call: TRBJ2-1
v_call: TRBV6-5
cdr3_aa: CASSQRGGERQFF
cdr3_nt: TGTGCCAGCAGTCAACGTGGGGGGGAGAGGCAGTTCTTC

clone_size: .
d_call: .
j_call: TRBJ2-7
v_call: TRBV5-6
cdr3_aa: CASSLERGGAYEQYF
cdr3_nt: TGTGCCAGCAGCTTGGAACGAGGAGGAGCCTACGAGCAGTACTTC

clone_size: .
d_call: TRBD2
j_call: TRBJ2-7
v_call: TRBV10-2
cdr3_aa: CASSAVSSGIQSYEQYF
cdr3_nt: TGCGCCAGCAGCGCCGTCTCTAGCGGGATCCAAAGCTACGAGCAGTACTTC

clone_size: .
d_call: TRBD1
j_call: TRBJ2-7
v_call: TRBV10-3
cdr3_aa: CAISGGRDRVDEQYF
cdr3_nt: TGTGCCATCAGTGGGGGCCGGGACAGGGTCGACGAGCAGTACTTC

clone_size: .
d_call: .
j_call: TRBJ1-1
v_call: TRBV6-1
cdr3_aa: CASSDRHVTTEAFF
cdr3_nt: TGTGCCAGCAGTGATAGACATGTCACCACTGAAGCTTTCTTT

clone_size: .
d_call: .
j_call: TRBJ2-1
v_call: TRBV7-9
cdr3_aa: CASSLVGLASYNEQFF
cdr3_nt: TGTGCCAGCAGCTTAGTTGGGCTAGCGTCCTACAATGAGCAGTTCTTC

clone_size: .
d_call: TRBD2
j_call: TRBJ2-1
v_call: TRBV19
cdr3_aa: CASSTGTSGSSYNEQFF
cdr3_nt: TGTGCCAGTAGCACCGGGACTAGCGGAAGCTCCTACAATGAGCAGTTCTTC

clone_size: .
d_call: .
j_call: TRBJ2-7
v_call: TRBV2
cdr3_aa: CASSMDTSYEQYF
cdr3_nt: TGTGCCAGCAGCATGGACACCTCGTACGAGCAGTACTTC

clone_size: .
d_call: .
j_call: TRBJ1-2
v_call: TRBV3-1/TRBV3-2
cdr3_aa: CASSQALSGVGGYTF
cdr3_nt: TGTGCCAGCAGCCAAGCCCTATCAGGGGTAGGGGGCTACACCTTC

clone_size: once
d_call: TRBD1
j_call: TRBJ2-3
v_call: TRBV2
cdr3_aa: CARSRTGGTDTQYF
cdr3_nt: TGTGCCAGAAGTCGGACAGGGGGAACAGATACGCAGTATTTT

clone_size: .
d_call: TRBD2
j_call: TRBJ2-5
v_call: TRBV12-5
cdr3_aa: CASTTGVIAGETQYF
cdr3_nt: TGTGCTAGTACCACCGGCGTGATAGCGGGAGAGACCCAGTACTTC

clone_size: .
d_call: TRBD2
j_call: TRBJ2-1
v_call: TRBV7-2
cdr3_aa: CASSLGLASYNEQFF
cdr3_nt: TGTGCCAGCAGCCTTGGACTAGCGTCCTACAATGAGCAGTTCTTC

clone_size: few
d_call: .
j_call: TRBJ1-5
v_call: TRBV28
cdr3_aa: CASSFSGLVQPQHF
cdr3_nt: TGTGCCAGCAGTTTTTCGGGGTTGGTTCAGCCCCAGCATTTT

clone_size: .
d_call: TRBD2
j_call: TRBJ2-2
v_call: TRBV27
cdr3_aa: CASSLLASGRGTGELFF
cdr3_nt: TGTGCCAGCAGTTTATTGGCTAGCGGGAGAGGCACCGGGGAGCTGTTTTTT

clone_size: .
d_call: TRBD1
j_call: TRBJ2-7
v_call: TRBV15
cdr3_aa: CATSKVGQGVGEQYF
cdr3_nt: TGTGCCACCAGTAAGGTTGGGCAGGGGGTTGGCGAGCAGTACTTC

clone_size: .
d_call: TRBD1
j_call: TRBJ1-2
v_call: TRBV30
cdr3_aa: CAWSGQGAWYGYTF
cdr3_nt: TGTGCCTGGAGTGGACAGGGGGCATGGTATGGCTACACCTTC

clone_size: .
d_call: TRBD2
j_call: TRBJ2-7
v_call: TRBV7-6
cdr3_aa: CASSSGLAGPTYSYEQYF
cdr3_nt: TGTGCCAGCAGCTCTGGACTAGCGGGACCGACCTACTCCTACGAGCAGTACTTC

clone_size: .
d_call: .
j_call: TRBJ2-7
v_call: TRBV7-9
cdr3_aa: CASSLVPGQTYEQYF
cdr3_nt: TGTGCCAGCAGCTTAGTTCCCGGACAGACCTACGAGCAGTACTTC

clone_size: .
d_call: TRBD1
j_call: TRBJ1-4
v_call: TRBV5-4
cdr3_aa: CASSLQDRGDEKLFF
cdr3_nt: TGTGCCAGCAGCTTACAGGACAGGGGTGACGAAAAACTGTTTTTT

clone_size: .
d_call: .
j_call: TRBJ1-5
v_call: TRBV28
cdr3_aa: CASSTGQMVARNSNQPQHF
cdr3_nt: TGTGCCAGCAGTACCGGACAGATGGTAGCTCGGAATAGCAATCAGCCCCAGCATTTT

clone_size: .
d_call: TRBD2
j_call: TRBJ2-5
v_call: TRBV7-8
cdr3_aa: CASSHKDSGRGSETQYF
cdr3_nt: TGTGCCAGCAGTCATAAGGATAGCGGGAGGGGTTCAGAGACCCAGTACTTC

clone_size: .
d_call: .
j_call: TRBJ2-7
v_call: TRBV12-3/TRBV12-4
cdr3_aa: CASSWGVSYEQYF
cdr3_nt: TGTGCCAGCAGTTGGGGCGTTTCTTACGAGCAGTACTTC

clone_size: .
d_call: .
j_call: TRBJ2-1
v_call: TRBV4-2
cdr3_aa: CASSQDGASYNEQFF
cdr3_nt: TGTGCCAGCAGCCAAGATGGGGCTTCCTACAATGAGCAGTTCTTC

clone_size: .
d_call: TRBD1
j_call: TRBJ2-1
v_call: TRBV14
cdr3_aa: CASSQPGTGNEQFF
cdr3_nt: TGTGCCAGCAGCCAACCCGGGACAGGCAATGAGCAGTTCTTC

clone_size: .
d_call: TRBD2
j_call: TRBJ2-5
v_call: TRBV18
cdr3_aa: CASSPTSGQETQYF
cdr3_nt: TGTGCCAGCTCACCTACTAGCGGACAAGAGACCCAGTACTTC

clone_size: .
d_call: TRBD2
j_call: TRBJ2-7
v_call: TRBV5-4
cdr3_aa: CASSSISGAFTYEQYF
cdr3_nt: TGTGCCAGCAGCAGTATTAGCGGGGCCTTTACCTACGAGCAGTACTTC

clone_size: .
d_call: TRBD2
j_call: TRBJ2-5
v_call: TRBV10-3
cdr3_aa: CASRASGNQETQYF
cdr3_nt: TGTGCCAGCCGGGCTAGCGGTAACCAAGAGACCCAGTACTTC

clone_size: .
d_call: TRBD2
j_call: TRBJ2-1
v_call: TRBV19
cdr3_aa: CASMSGGLDEQFF
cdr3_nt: TGTGCCAGTATGAGCGGGGGTCTTGACGAGCAGTTCTTC

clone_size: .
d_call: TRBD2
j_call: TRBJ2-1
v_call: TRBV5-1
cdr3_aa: CASSLSSGSYNEQFF
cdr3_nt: TGCGCCAGCAGCTTATCTAGCGGGTCCTACAATGAGCAGTTCTTC

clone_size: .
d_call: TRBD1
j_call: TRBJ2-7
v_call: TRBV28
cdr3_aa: CASSFRRQGYEQYF
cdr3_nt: TGTGCCAGCAGTTTCAGGAGACAGGGGTACGAGCAGTACTTC

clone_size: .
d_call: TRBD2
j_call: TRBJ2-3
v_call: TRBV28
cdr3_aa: CASSSPRRLAGADTQYF
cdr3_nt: TGTGCCAGCAGTTCACCCCGAAGACTAGCGGGAGCAGATACGCAGTATTTT

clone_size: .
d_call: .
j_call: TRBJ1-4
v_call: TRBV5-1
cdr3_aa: CASTHGTLNEKLFF
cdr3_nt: TGCGCCAGCACCCATGGGACTCTTAATGAAAAACTGTTTTTT

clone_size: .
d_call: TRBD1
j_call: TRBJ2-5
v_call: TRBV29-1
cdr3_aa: CSVGQGRETQYF
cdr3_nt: TGCAGCGTGGGACAGGGGCGGGAGACCCAGTACTTC

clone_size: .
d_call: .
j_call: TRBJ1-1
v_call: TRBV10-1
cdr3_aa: CASSGSRNTEAFF
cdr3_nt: TGCGCCAGCAGTGGATCCAGAAACACTGAAGCTTTCTTT

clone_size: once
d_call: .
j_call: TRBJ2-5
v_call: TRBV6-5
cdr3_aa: CASNWAGQETQYF
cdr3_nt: TGTGCCAGCAATTGGGCGGGGCAAGAGACCCAGTACTTC

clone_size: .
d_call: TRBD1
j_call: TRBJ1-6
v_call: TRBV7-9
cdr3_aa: CASSFRDRVSPLHF
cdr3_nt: TGTGCCAGCAGCTTCCGGGACAGGGTTTCACCCCTCCACTTT

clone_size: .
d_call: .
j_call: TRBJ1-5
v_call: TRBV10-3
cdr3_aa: CAISESAGGGNQPQHF
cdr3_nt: TGTGCCATCAGTGAGTCGGCGGGGGGAGGCAATCAGCCCCAGCATTTT

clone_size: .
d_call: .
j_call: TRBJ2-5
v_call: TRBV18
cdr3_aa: CASSSRTDQETQYF
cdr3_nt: TGTGCCAGCTCCTCTCGGACAGACCAAGAGACCCAGTACTTC

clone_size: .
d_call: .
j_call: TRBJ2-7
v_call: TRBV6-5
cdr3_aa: CASSYAGQGYEQYF
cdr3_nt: TGTGCCAGCAGTTACGCAGGGCAGGGCTACGAGCAGTACTTC

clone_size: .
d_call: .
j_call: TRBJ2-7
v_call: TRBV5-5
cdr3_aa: CASSFNSYEQYF
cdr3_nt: TGTGCCAGCAGCTTTAACTCCTACGAGCAGTACTTC

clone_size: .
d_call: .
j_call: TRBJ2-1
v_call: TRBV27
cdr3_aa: CASSLGQYNEQFF
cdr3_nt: TGTGCCAGCAGTTTAGGGCAGTACAATGAGCAGTTCTTC

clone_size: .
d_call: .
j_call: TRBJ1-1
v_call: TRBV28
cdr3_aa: CASSAGPPRQLSTEAFF
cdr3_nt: TGTGCCAGCTCCGCAGGTCCACCACGGCAACTTAGCACTGAAGCTTTCTTT

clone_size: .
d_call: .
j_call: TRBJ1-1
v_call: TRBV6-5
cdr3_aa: CASSNAGIGTTEAFF
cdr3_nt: TGTGCCAGCAGTAACGCAGGGATCGGGACTACTGAAGCTTTCTTT

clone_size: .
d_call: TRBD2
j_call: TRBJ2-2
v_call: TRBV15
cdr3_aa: CATSRGLAGQGGELFF
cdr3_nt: TGTGCCACCAGCAGGGGACTAGCGGGTCAGGGCGGGGAGCTGTTTTTT

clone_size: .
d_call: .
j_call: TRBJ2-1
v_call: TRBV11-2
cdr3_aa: CASSLGGEQFF
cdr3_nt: TGTGCCAGCAGCTTGGGGGGTGAGCAGTTCTTC

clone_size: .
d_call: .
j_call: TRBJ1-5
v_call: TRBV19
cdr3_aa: CASSPGQLYSNQPQHF
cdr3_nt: TGTGCCAGTAGTCCCGGACAGCTTTATAGCAATCAGCCCCAGCATTTT

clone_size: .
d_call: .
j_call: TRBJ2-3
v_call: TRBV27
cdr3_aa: CASSYGRLLTDTQYF
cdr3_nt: TGTGCCAGCAGCTACGGCAGGCTGCTCACAGATACGCAGTATTTT

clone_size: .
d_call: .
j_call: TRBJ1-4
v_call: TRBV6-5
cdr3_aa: CASSPGGLLNEKLFF
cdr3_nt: TGTGCCAGCAGCCCCGGTGGACTGCTAAATGAAAAACTGTTTTTT

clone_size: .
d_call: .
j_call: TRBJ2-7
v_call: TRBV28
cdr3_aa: CASRPGRTYEQYF
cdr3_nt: TGTGCCAGCCGCCCGGGGAGGACCTACGAGCAGTACTTC